This T cell receptor (beta chain) was recorded in a study of T and B cells in COVID-19 patients. Study details: Critical illness requiring mechanical ventilation or extracorporeal membrane oxygenation affected three fifths of the roughly 20 active-infection patients.

Blood genomic DNA input for TRB amplification was roughly 250-500 ng. Broader study findings: Clonality of TRB repertoires was high in active COVID-19; recovery brought above-healthy diversity and richness. In COVID-19 patients, T cell receptor beta variable and joining gene use was reportedly strongly skewed. Exclusive to the recovered cohort were some 2,300 TCR clusters, some 30 of them with low generation probability.

The CDR3 is 15 residues long. The germline V gene has CDR1 SEHNR and CDR2 FQNEAQ (reference sequence). V lost 5 bases and J lost 1, with 13 bases in between. BIOMED2 TRB-A/B primer pools were used in multiplex TRB PCR. TCRdb redid the calling of the multiplex PCR reads with MiXCR, one entry per CDR3 protein. The sample contains 4,500 to 6,500 distinct CDR3 sequences, about 24% of which appear only once. This clonotype was seen a handful of times. Its cognate antigen is unknown. The sample was blood. The chain links TRBV7-9 to TRBJ2-3; TRBD1 is a possible D gene (7 bases). The source of this sequence is a human donor with active COVID-19. CDR3 coding DNA: TGTGCCAGCAGCCCAGGGGGGATAGGCACAGATACGCAGTATTTT. This translates into CASSPGGIGTDTQYF.